This T cell receptor beta chain emerged from a study of T cell clonotyping in hematopoietic cell transplantation. Study at large: Cytoreduction preceded collection of pretransplant recipient samples. Overall study results and limits: Pathologically expanded recipient clonotypes increased progressively from day 30 to day 180 as diversity fell.

Using immunoSEQ multiplex PCR, the repertoire was profiled, and TCRdb retains in-frame clones only, with some absent. Among roughly 23,000 clones listed, around 90% were seen once. Time point meaning: recipient sample about 28 days before transplant, after cytoreduction. Recipients were bled about 28 days pretransplant and at posttransplant days 30, 100, 180. As to this clone: Its antigen is as yet unknown.

V was pared by 2 bases and J by 8 bases, with 13 bases between. The CDR3 is made up of 14 amino acids. Germline CDR1 reads SGHRS; CDR2 reads YFSETQ. The sample here was peripheral blood mononuclear cells, taken before stem cell transplant. This TCR was sampled from a man between 18 and 35 years old with biphenotypic leukemia. Some clones in this sample may be carry-over from other donors' samples. This chain uses TRBV5-1 with TRBJ2-2; D may be TRBD1 (6 bases). The CDR3 here is CASSFQGSAGELFF. In DNA, the CDR3 is TGCGCCAGCAGCTTCCAGGGGAGTGCTGGGGAGCTGTTTTTT.